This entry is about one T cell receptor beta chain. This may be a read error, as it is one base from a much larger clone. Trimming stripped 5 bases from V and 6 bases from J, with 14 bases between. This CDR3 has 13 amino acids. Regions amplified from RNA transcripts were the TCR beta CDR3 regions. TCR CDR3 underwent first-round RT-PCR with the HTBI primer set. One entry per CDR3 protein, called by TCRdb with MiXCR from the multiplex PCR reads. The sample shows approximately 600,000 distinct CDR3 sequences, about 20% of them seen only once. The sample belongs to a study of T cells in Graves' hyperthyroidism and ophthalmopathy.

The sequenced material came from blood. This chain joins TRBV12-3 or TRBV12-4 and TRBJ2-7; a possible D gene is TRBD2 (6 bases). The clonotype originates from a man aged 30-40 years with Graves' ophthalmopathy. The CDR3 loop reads CASSPGLLCEQYF. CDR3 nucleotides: TGTGCCAGCAGTCCGGGACTCCTCTGCGAGCAGTACTTC.